The clone carrying this TCR beta chain was counted between two and nine times. This entry is derived from a study of CD8+ T cells in alopecia areata. The overall study: Treated patients received oral tofacitinib, 5 to 10 mg twice daily.

The CDR3 totals 13 residues. The germline CDR1 and CDR2 sequences are LGHNA and YNFKEQ. V shed 3 bases and J 5 bases; nucleotides not matched to a gene: 1. cDNA serving as the sequencing template came from extracted, reverse transcribed RNA. Produced via immunoSEQ multiplex PCR; TCRdb's table is partial and in-frame only. The repertoire holds 45,000 to 60,000 clones, with 96% as singletons. Material: CD8+ T cells sorted from blood, obtained at week 0. V usage is TRBV4-2 and J usage is TRBJ2-3, with 8 bases matching TRBD2. The TCR comes from a human donor with alopecia areata. This CDR3 is CASSHGGVDTQYF. The CDR3 DNA is TGTGCCAGCAGCCACGGGGGGGTAGATACGCAGTATTTT.